These T cell receptor beta chains were read from a single sample in a study of T cells expressing NK-cell markers. TCRdb reprocessed the 5' RACE reads, keeping one entry per CDR3 protein, no DNA. The sample totals a few hundred thousand distinct CDR3 sequences. The sample taken for sequencing was blood T cells: a sorted CD56 or NKG2C T cell subset, CD4+ or CD8+ T cells, or bulk PBMC T cells (not recorded which). The receptors here all came from a man aged 18 to 70 in good health. CDR3s include the opening cysteine and the closing phenylalanine or tryptophan. Fields, in order: V gene, J gene, CDR3 protein.

TRBV2	TRBJ2-5	CASTLRRGRIGETQYF
TRBV14	TRBJ2-3	CASSQAAGSLKQYF
TRBV12-5	TRBJ2-1	CASGFYRYMRQGANEQFF
TRBV12-3/TRBV12-4	TRBJ1-5	CASSLSPIGVPGQPQHF
TRBV2	TRBJ2-1	CASRKGTTPNNEQFF
TRBV19	TRBJ2-6	CASSTYTGANVLTF
TRBV27	TRBJ1-3	CASSRSGGRNTIYF
TRBV24-1	TRBJ1-2	CATPGTGRYGYTF
TRBV5-1	TRBJ2-1	CASSSQTGVLANNEQFF
TRBV28	TRBJ2-4	CASSPRGRAKNIQYF
TRBV7-2	TRBJ2-1	CASSLGGKTKNEQFF
TRBV2	TRBJ1-2	CATLPGNRNYGYTF
TRBV12-3/TRBV12-4	TRBJ1-2	CASRQGAAGYTF
TRBV7-2	TRBJ2-5	CASSPGQGAVWGTQYF
TRBV14	TRBJ1-2	CASSQEPWTVKTSNYGYTF
TRBV18	TRBJ2-7	CASSPGRDSRTYEQYF
TRBV28	TRBJ1-1	CASSVGQKKAFF
TRBV21-1	TRBJ2-7	CASSSSRDRGAPSTSYEQYF
TRBV5-1	TRBJ2-7	CASRVTRGKTYEQYF
TRBV12-3/TRBV12-4	TRBJ2-2	CASTTTGVLAGELFF
TRBV18	TRBJ2-1	CASSPLAAGGVAGFNEQFF
TRBV29-1	TRBJ1-4	CSAGGAKKLFF
TRBV15	TRBJ1-1	CATSRDRIDRGLDTEAFF
TRBV7-3	TRBJ2-1	CASSYLAGGLNEQFF
TRBV12-5	TRBJ2-1	CASGVSGLAGTNEQFF
TRBV12-3/TRBV12-4	TRBJ2-3	CASSDRGARHTDTQYF
TRBV6-1	TRBJ2-5	CASSEVRGGETQYF
TRBV7-2	TRBJ2-7	CASSTSLNSYEQYF
TRBV6-1	TRBJ1-6	CAGRRALSDSPLHF
TRBV18	TRBJ2-2	CASPGKKSLCGHRGAVFF